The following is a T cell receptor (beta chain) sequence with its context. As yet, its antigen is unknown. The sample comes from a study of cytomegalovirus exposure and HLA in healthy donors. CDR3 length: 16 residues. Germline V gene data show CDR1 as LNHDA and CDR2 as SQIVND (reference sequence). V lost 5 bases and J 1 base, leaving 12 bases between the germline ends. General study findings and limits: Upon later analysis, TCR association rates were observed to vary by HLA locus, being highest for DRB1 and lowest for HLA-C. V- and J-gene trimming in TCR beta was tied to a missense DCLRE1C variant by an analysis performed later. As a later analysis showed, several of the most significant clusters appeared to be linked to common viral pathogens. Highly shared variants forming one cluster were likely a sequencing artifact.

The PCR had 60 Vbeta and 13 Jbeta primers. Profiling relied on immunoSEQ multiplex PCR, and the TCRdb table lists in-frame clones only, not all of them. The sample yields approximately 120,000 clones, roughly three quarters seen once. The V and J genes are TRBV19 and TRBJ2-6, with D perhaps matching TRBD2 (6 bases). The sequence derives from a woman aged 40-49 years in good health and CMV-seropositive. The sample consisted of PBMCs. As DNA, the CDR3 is TGTGCCAGTAGTGCCCGGGGAGGATCTGGGGCCAACGTCCTGACTTTC. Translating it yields CASSARGGSGANVLTF.